Included here is one T cell receptor (beta chain) sequence, with context. Its specificity is not known. This specimen comes from a study of T cell responses to AZD1222 COVID-19 vaccine. The wider study: Recipients boosted at about 4 weeks or about 12 weeks are pooled. Study-level results: Elevations in Spike-specific TCR breadth and depth followed administration of two AZD1222 doses. With dominance at 160-218 and 743-854, vaccine-associated CD4 TCRs spanned spike. It should be noted that donors were predominantly white British and more often female, and clonal diversity was possibly underestimated.

V shed 8 bases and J 6 bases; nucleotides not matched to a gene: 15. Germline CDR1 GTSNPN, CDR2 SVGIG (reference sequence). This CDR3 contains 16 residues. Profiled with immunoSEQ multiplex PCR; TCRdb holds only in-frame clones, not every one. In the table there are 85,000 to 100,000 clones, 65% to 90% of which are singletons. This receptor was obtained from an adult in good health. This chain links TRBV30 with TRBJ2-6; TRBD2 aligns across 8 bases. Source: peripheral blood, taken on day 0 of AZD1222 vaccination. The CDR3 nucleotides are TGTGCCGGCGATCGCGGGTTTAGCGGGGAGGCCAACGTCCTGACTTTC. It codes for CAGDRGFSGEANVLTF.